The 11 T cell receptor beta chains given below trace back to one sample, sequenced in a study of T cell changes during pregnancy in multiple sclerosis. Method: immunoSEQ multiplex PCR; TCRdb's copy keeps in-frame clones and lacks some. The sample includes tens of thousands of clones, 85% to 90% of them seen just once. The starting material was CD4+ T cells from peripheral blood mononuclear cells, obtained in the first trimester of pregnancy. Receptors were obtained from a female donor with multiple sclerosis, enrolled in a pregnancy study.

This chain links TRBV25-1 with TRBJ2-3; 7 nucleotides match TRBD2. Trimming at V came to 2 bases and at J to 3 bases, leaving 5 bases not matched to a gene. Germline assignment: CDR1 MGHDK and CDR2 SYGVNS. The CDR3 covers 15 residues. CDR3 nucleotides: TGTGCCAGCAGTGAACGCGGGGGTGGTACAGATACGCAGTATTTT. Protein product: CASSERGGGTDTQYF.

V is TRBV5-4 and J is TRBJ2-1, with 10 bases that match TRBD2. This CDR3 is built from 16 residues. Per the germline V gene, CDR1 is SGHNT and CDR2 is YYREEE (reference sequence). V dropped 4 bases and J dropped 5; count of bases not matched to a gene: 9. CDR3 loop: CASSRGLALENNEQFF. CDR3 DNA sequence: TGTGCCAGCAGCCGGGGACTAGCGCTCGAGAACAATGAGCAGTTCTTC.

CDR3 coding DNA: TGTGCCAGCAGTCTCGCAGGGAGGGCTTTCTTT. Translation: CASSLAGRAFF. The genes are TRBV6-5 and TRBJ1-1, with D perhaps matching TRBD1 (5 bases). V lost 5 bases and J 11 bases, leaving 12 bases between the germline ends. Germline V gene data show CDR1 as MNHEY and CDR2 as SVGAGI. The CDR3 spans 11 residues.

The chain joins TRBV15 to TRBJ2-7; D is undetermined. The germline CDR1 and CDR2 sequences are LNHNV and YYDKDF (reference sequence). V lost 1 base to trimming and J lost 5 bases, with 12 bases between them. This CDR3 is built from 14 residues. The CDR3 coding sequence is TGTGCCACCAGCAGAGGTTTCTTTCCCCACGAGCAGTACTTC. It is translated as CATSRGFFPHEQYF.

The rearrangement joins TRBV21-1 to TRBJ1-5. TRBV21-1 is listed as a pseudogene. The CDR3 covers 12 residues. The CDR3 spells CASRCRVQPQHF. Here the CDR3 DNA reads TGTGCCAGCCGCTGCCGGGTTCAGCCCCAGCATTTT.

This rearrangement joins TRBV7-2 to TRBJ2-7, with TRBD2 matching 8 bases. Germline V gene lookup returns CDR1 SGHTA and CDR2 FQGNSA. The CDR3 consists of 14 residues. Trimming took 5 bases from V and 3 from J; bases not matched to a gene: 6. CDR3 bases: TGTGCCAGCAGCCCCAGACTAGCGAGCTACGAGCAGTACTTC. Protein: CASSPRLASYEQYF.

The V call is TRBV9, the J call TRBJ2-7; 7 bases agree with TRBD1. Germline loops: CDR1 SGDLS, CDR2 YYNGEE. J lost 0 bases, V lost 0 bases, and 0 bases had no gene match. The CDR3 loop spans 14 amino acids. The CDR3 loop is CASSVDRGSYEQYF. CDR3 nucleotides: TGTGCCAGCAGCGTAGACAGGGGCTCCTACGAGCAGTACTTC.

The CDR3 nucleotides read TGCGCCAGCAGCCATCGAACACTAGCGGGGGGGGGCAATGAGCAGTTCTTC. It specifies CASSHRTLAGGGNEQFF. The chain uses TRBV4-3 and TRBJ2-1, with 13 positions matching TRBD2. Germline-derived CDR1 and CDR2 are LGHNA and YSLEER. Trimming took 3 bases from V and 6 from J; bases not matched to a gene: 8. CDR3 length equals 17 residues.

The chain links TRBV28 to TRBJ1-5; D might be TRBD1 (6 bases). The V end was cut by 7 bases, the J end by 5 bases, with 15 bases between. Germline V lookup: CDR1 MDHEN, CDR2 SYDVKM. This CDR3 has 14 residues. The CDR3 coding sequence is TGTGCCAGCACAACCCAGGGGCGGTATCAGCCCCAGCATTTT. This gives the protein CASTTQGRYQPQHF.

This clone was seen just once. The chain links TRBV4-2 to TRBJ2-3, with D hard to call. The CDR3 contains 13 residues. Trimming shortened V by 7 bases and J by 2 bases, and 10 bases separated the two germline ends. Germline assignment: CDR1 LGHNA and CDR2 YNFKEQ. For the CDR3, the DNA is TGTGCCAGCACTGAGGCGGCCACAGATACGCAGTATTTT. Its translation: CASTEAATDTQYF.

V usage is TRBV5-4 and J usage is TRBJ2-3, with D perhaps matching TRBD2 (7 bases). In germline, CDR1 is SGHNT, CDR2 YYREEE (reference sequence). There are 17 residues in the CDR3. The V end was cut by 4 bases, the J end by 0 bases, with 18 bases between. CDR3 coding DNA: TGTGCCAGCAGCCGCCGGGGGGCGCGTTCTAGCACAGATACGCAGTATTTT. This codes for CASSRRGARSSTDTQYF. Complete variable domain (other parts from reference TRBV5-4 and TRBJ2-3): ETGVTQSPTHLIKTRGQQVTLRCSSQSGHNTVSWYQQALGQGPQFIFQYYREEENGRGNFPPRFSGLQFPNYSSELNVNALELDDSALYLCASSRRGARSSTDTQYFGPGTRLTVL.